The subject of this entry is one T cell receptor (beta chain). The antigen remains undetermined. The data are from a study of T cells in Graves' hyperthyroidism and ophthalmopathy. Clinical symptoms, serum thyroxine, TRAb, thyroid ultrasound and orbital computed tomography informed diagnoses. Germline V gives CDR1 SGHAT, CDR2 FQNNGV. Trimming took 4 bases from V and 0 from J, leaving 9 bases between them. The CDR3 is 14 amino acids. Amplified TCR beta CDR3 regions derived from RNA transcripts. Initially, a first-round RT-PCR of the TCR CDR3 employed the HTBI primer set. TCRdb reprocessed the multiplex PCR reads with MiXCR, giving one entry per CDR3 protein. This repertoire shows a few hundred thousand distinct CDR3 sequences, 35% to 55% found once; its top ten account for roughly 19%. Study-wide results and limits: The model's output predicted ophthalmopathy at a median of roughly 6 months prior to onset. Most clonotypes expanded in thyroid above 0.001 were likewise present in blood.

Sequenced sample: peripheral blood or thyroid tissue (not recorded which). This TCR came from an adult woman with Graves' disease, either hyperthyroidism or ophthalmopathy (not recorded which). The chain couples TRBV11-2 to TRBJ1-1; maybe TRBD1 (5 bases). The CDR3 reads CASSWGLLNTEAFF. Here the CDR3 DNA reads TGTGCCAGCAGCTGGGGCCTACTGAACACTGAAGCTTTCTTT. Variable domain in full (rest from reference TRBV11-2 and TRBJ1-1): EAGVAQSPRYKIIEKRQSVAFWCNPISGHATLYWYQQILGQGPKLLIQFQNNGVVDDSQLPKDRFSAERLKGVDSTLKIQPAKLEDSAVYLCASSWGLLNTEAFFGQGTRLTVV.